This TCR beta chain was obtained from a study of siplizumab effects on memory and regulatory T cells. Study results and limitations: Memory T cells appeared less diverse than naive cells, which seemed to contribute substantially to alloresponse. Naive-or-memory phenotypes were unassignable for roughly 75-95% of proliferating CD4+ or CD8+ clones. Proliferating siplizumab-cultured Tregs lacked confirmed suppressive function.

V was pared by 4 bases and J by 6 bases, with 16 bases between. This CDR3 has 13 amino acids. The germline V gene encodes CDR1 SQVTM and CDR2 ANQGSEA. Comment on this clone: Its antigen is undetermined.

TCRdb's copy holds only in-frame clones and misses some; the assay was immunoSEQ multiplex PCR. The profile covers about 100,000 clones, with about 93% appearing a single time and approximately 1.4% taken by the ten largest. The TCR was taken from a human donor in good health. Input material: non-Treg CD4+ T cells sorted from blood. This chain links TRBV29-1 with TRBJ2-7; D call uncertain. The CDR3, as DNA: TGCAGCGTTGGTGGGGAACCGGAGTTCGAGCAGTACTTC. It codes for CSVGGEPEFEQYF.